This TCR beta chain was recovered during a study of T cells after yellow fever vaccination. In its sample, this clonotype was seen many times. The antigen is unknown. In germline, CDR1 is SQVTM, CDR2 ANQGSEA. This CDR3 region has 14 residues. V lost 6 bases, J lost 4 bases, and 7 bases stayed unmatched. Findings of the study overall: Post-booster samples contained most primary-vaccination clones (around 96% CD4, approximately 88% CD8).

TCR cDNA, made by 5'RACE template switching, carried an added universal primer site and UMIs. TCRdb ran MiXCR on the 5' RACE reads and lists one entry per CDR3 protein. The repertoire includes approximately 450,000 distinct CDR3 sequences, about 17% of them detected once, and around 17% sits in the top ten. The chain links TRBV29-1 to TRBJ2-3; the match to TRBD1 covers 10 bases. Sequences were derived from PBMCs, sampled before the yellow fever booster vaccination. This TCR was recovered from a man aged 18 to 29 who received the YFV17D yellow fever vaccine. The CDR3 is CSVIFGTGADTQYF. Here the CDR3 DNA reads TGCAGCGTCATCTTCGGGACAGGGGCAGATACGCAGTATTTT.